One and the same sample provided the 10 T cell receptor beta chains below, sequenced in a study of T cell repertoires in cytomegalovirus infection. TCRdb redid the calling of the reads with MiXCR, one entry per CDR3 protein. This table has 680,000 or so distinct CDR3 sequences, 35% appearing once. Sequenced: PBMCs. The receptor set was obtained from a human donor in good health (CMV status not recorded). Some clones in this sample may be carry-over from other donors' samples.

The rearrangement links TRBV7-3 to TRBJ2-3; a weak D match, TRBD2 (6 bases). The CDR3 runs to 17 residues. CDR1 is SGHTA and CDR2 is FQGTGA in the germline V gene. The V and J ends lost 0 bases and 0 bases respectively, with 13 bases between them. DNA for the CDR3: TGTGCCAGCAGCTTAACCCCCCAGCGGGTCAGCACAGATACGCAGTATTTT. It encodes CASSLTPQRVSTDTQYF.

This clonotype was seen only a few times. The chain uses TRBV30 and TRBJ1-2; D unclear. The CDR3 extends over 14 amino acids. Germline values: CDR1 GTSNPN, CDR2 SVGIG (reference sequence). Trimming pared 0 bases from V and 3 bases from J, leaving 11 bases between. CDR3 protein: CAWSVVREDYGYTF. The DNA of the CDR3 is TGTGCCTGGAGTGTAGTTCGGGAAGACTATGGCTACACCTTC.

This clonotype was recorded at least ten times. V is TRBV7-6 and J is TRBJ2-3; perhaps TRBD1 as D (6 bases). Deletions cut 4 bases from V and 3 bases from J, with 14 bases between. The length of the CDR3 is 15 residues. Germline CDR1 SGHVS, CDR2 FNYEAQ. CDR3 protein: CASSSQDQGTDTQYF. The CDR3 nucleotides are TGTGCCAGCAGCTCTCAGGACCAGGGGACAGATACGCAGTATTTT. The full variable domain, rest sourced from reference TRBV7-6 and TRBJ2-3, is GAGVSQSPRYKVTKRGQDVALRCDPISGHVSLYWYRQALGQGPEFLTYFNYEAQQDKSGLPNDRFSAERPEGSISTLTIQRTEQRDSAMYRCASSSQDQGTDTQYFGPGTRLTVL.

The chain has TRBV29-1 and TRBJ2-1; D call uncertain. V lost 4 bases and J 6 bases, leaving 13 bases between the germline ends. Germline CDR1 SQVTM, CDR2 ANQGSEA. This CDR3 comprises 13 residues. CDR3 region: CSVVTLNRNEQFF. The DNA for the CDR3 is TGCAGCGTTGTCACGCTAAACCGCAATGAGCAGTTCTTC.

V usage is TRBV11-2 and J usage is TRBJ2-6; 7 nucleotides agree with TRBD2. The CDR3 sequence is 17 residues long. Germline V gene data show CDR1 as SGHAT and CDR2 as FQNNGV. V was pared by 4 bases and J by 0 bases, with 6 bases of the junction left unmatched. CDR3 DNA sequence: TGTGCCAGCAGCTGGGGGGGGGGGAGCTCTGGGGCCAACGTCCTGACTTTC. Protein sequence: CASSWGGGSSGANVLTF.

CDR3 amino acids: CASSVVGGAKNIQYF. The CDR3 bases are TGTGCCAGCAGCGTGGTAGGAGGAGCCAAAAACATTCAGTACTTC. The V call is TRBV5-4, the J call TRBJ2-4, with D perhaps TRBD2 (5 bases). The CDR3 loop spans 15 amino acids. The ends were cut back, 4 bases at V and 0 bases at J, with 11 bases in the middle. Germline V gene lookup returns CDR1 SGHNT and CDR2 YYREEE (reference sequence).

This clonotype was observed a few times. The chain couples TRBV12-3 or TRBV12-4 to TRBJ1-6; weak D call: TRBD1 (5 bases). Trimming shortened V by 4 bases and J by 8 bases, and 18 bases separated the two germline ends. This CDR3 contains 16 residues. Here the CDR3 DNA reads TGTGCCAGCAGTTCTGTCCAGGGAGGCGGTTATTCACCCCTCCACTTT. It specifies CASSSVQGGGYSPLHF.

The rearrangement uses TRBV6-1 and TRBJ2-7; TRBD2 might be the D (5 bases). The V gene lost 6 bases and the J gene lost 7 bases, with 19 bases spanning the gap. The CDR3 length is 14 residues. CDR1 is MNHNS, CDR2 SASEGT, per germline. The CDR3 coding sequence is TGTGCCAGCAGCCGACGAGAGACGGACTGGGAGCAGTACTTC. It is translated as CASSRRETDWEQYF.

There are a few counts of this clonotype. The genes are TRBV11-1 and TRBJ2-7; D is uncertain. Germline V lookup: CDR1 SGHAT, CDR2 FQDESV (reference sequence). This CDR3 is built from 15 residues. V was cut by 5 bases and J by 0 bases, with 14 bases left in between. The CDR3 DNA reads as TGTGCCAGCAGCACACGACATGTTAGCTCCTACGAGCAGTACTTC. The encoded protein is CASSTRHVSSYEQYF.

This clonotype has at least ten counts. This chain links TRBV15 with TRBJ2-1; D may be TRBD2 (5 bases). The CDR3 has 17 residues. V was cut by 0 bases and J by 0 bases, with 12 bases left in between. The V gene's germline CDR1 is LNHNV and CDR2 YYDKDF (reference sequence). CDR3 sequence reads: CATSRDLRGGSYNEQFF. The DNA for the CDR3 is TGTGCCACCAGCAGAGATCTGCGAGGAGGCTCCTACAATGAGCAGTTCTTC.